A single sample is the source of the 26 T cell receptor beta chains below, sequenced in a study of shared clonotypes between healthy human individuals. TCRdb's table, derived via immunoSEQ multiplex PCR, lists solely in-frame clones and lacks some. The repertoire holds some 1 million clones, about 74% seen once, with approximately 1.5% in the top ten. Sequencing was carried out using memory CD4+ T cells sorted from blood. Regarding subset: CD45RA-negative fraction. The origin of the receptors is a young man in good health.

V is TRBV10-3 and J is TRBJ2-7; D gene unclear. The germline V and J ends were trimmed by 2 bases and 6 bases, with 8 bases remaining between them. The germline CDR1 and CDR2 sequences are ENHRY and SYGVKD. The CDR3 extends over 12 amino acids. CDR3 DNA: TGTGCCATCAGTGAGGGGTCGGGCGAGCAGTACTTC. It translates to CAISEGSGEQYF.

This clone was seen a handful of times. The V call is TRBV29-1, the J call TRBJ1-2; D gene ambiguous. The CDR3 loop spans 13 amino acids. Trimming removed 0 bases from V and 2 bases from J, with 7 bases in between. The V gene's germline CDR1 is SQVTM and CDR2 ANQGSEA. CDR3 amino acids: CSVEEGRNYGYTF. CDR3 coding DNA: TGCAGCGTTGAAGAAGGGAGGAACTATGGCTACACCTTC.

The gene calls are TRBV28 and TRBJ2-7, with no clear D. V lost 7 bases to trimming and J lost 1 base, with 14 bases between them. This CDR3 is 14 amino acids long. Germline V CDR1 and CDR2: MDHEN, SYDVKM. The CDR3 loop reads CASTLRAPSYEQYF. The CDR3 bases are TGTGCCAGCACCCTCCGGGCACCGTCCTACGAGCAGTACTTC.

The chain joins TRBV5-6 to TRBJ2-6; 7 bases align to TRBD2. CDR3 length equals 18 residues. Germline trimming cut 4 bases from V and 3 bases from J; bases unmatched to any gene: 13. Germline values: CDR1 SGHDT, CDR2 YYEEEE. The CDR3 spells CASSLPMGGSFGANVLTF. For the CDR3, the DNA is TGTGCCAGCAGCCTCCCCATGGGCGGGAGTTTTGGGGCCAACGTCCTGACTTTC.

CDR3 coding DNA: TGTGCCAGCAGTGATGGGGTTGAGCAGTTCTTC. Amino acid sequence: CASSDGVEQFF. This chain uses TRBV2 with TRBJ2-1; the D is unclear. Trimming left V 3 bases short and J 9 bases short, with 6 bases between. The CDR3 sequence is 11 residues long. Germline V gene sequence: CDR1 SNHLY, CDR2 FYNNEI.

The chain recombines TRBV7-9 with TRBJ2-5; D gene ambiguous. Germline V lookup: CDR1 SEHNR, CDR2 FQNEAQ (reference sequence). This CDR3 comprises 11 residues. The CDR3 nucleotides are TGTGCGATCAGCAGCACGGAGACCCAGTACTTC. Residues: CAISSTETQYF.

This clone appeared many times. The chain links TRBV7-2 to TRBJ2-7; TRBD1 might be the D (6 bases). With 0 bases removed from V and 0 bases from J, the gap between germline ends came to 9 bases. The germline gives CDR1 SGHTA, CDR2 FQGNSA. The CDR3 is made up of 15 amino acids. The CDR3 nucleotides are TGTGCCAGCAGCTTAGCTTGGACAGCCTCCTACGAGCAGTACTTC. Encoded protein: CASSLAWTASYEQYF.

The chain carries TRBV7-2 and TRBJ2-2; tentative D call: TRBD2 (6 bases). V lost 2 bases, J lost 1 base, and 11 bases lay in between. The CDR3 extends over 16 amino acids. Germline assignment: CDR1 SGHTA and CDR2 FQGNSA. For the CDR3, the DNA is TGTGCCAGCAGCTTAAGGCAGGGACTGAACACCGGGGAGCTGTTTTTT. Its translation: CASSLRQGLNTGELFF.

This chain links TRBV5-6 with TRBJ1-2; D remains ambiguous. Germline CDR1 SGHDT, CDR2 YYEEEE. The CDR3 sequence is 14 residues long. The ends were cut back, 1 base at V and 0 bases at J, with 7 bases in the middle. For the CDR3, the DNA is TGTGCCAGCAGCTTGTTCCGGACTAACTATGGCTACACCTTC. It codes for CASSLFRTNYGYTF.

The chain employs TRBV9 and TRBJ1-6, with D perhaps TRBD1 (5 bases). The V and J ends lost 3 bases and 0 bases respectively, with 16 bases between them. The CDR3 is made up of 18 amino acids. Germline values: CDR1 SGDLS, CDR2 YYNGEE. The CDR3 sequence is CASSASTEGSSYNSPLHF. CDR3 sequence (DNA): TGTGCCAGCAGCGCATCGACGGAGGGGAGCTCCTATAATTCACCCCTCCACTTT.

The rearrangement joins TRBV6-5 to TRBJ1-6; possible D gene TRBD1, 6 bases. The CDR3 is 16 amino acids. The V and J ends lost 0 bases and 10 bases respectively, with 16 bases between them. The V gene's germline CDR1 is MNHEY and CDR2 SVGAGI. CDR3 DNA sequence: TGTGCCAGCAGTTACTCGGCTAGGTTGAGGGGGTCACCCCTCCACTTT. Protein sequence: CASSYSARLRGSPLHF.

This clone was seen only once. The rearrangement joins TRBV19 to TRBJ1-6; TRBD1 might be the D (5 bases). Germline assignment: CDR1 LNHDA and CDR2 SQIVND (reference sequence). The CDR3 is 15 amino acids. Trimming cost V 4 bases and J 9 bases, with 16 bases left between them. DNA for the CDR3: TGTGCCAGTAGTACCCTCTGGACCGGGGGTTCACCCCTCCACTTT. This gives the protein CASSTLWTGGSPLHF.

V and J are TRBV7-9 and TRBJ2-5; perhaps TRBD1 as D (6 bases). V was shortened by 2 bases and J by 5 bases, with 12 bases between the two germline ends. Germline CDR1 SEHNR, CDR2 FQNEAQ (reference sequence). CDR3 length equals 14 residues. The CDR3 sequence: CASSLLTGLETQYF. CDR3 in DNA: TGTGCCAGCAGCTTACTCACAGGGTTGGAGACCCAGTACTTC.

Comment on this clone: Sequence at one end of the junction differs from germline and may be a read error. The rearrangement joins TRBV19 to TRBJ1-3; D remains ambiguous. This CDR3 is built from 13 residues. Germline loops: CDR1 LNHDA, CDR2 SQIVND (reference sequence). This chain's CDR3 is CASSMRAGDTIYF. CDR3 coding DNA: TGTGCCAGTAGTATGAGGGCTGGAGACACCATATATTTT.

This clone came up a few times. The rearrangement uses TRBV7-3 and TRBJ1-1; D uncertain. This CDR3 has 14 residues. Between the trimmed V and J ends, which lost 0 bases and 1 base, there was a span of 6 bases. The germline V gene encodes CDR1 SGHTA and CDR2 FQGTGA. DNA of the CDR3: TGTGCCAGCAGCTTAACGAAAGAGAACACTGAAGCTTTCTTT. Protein: CASSLTKENTEAFF.

This clone was seen only a few times. This chain connects TRBV29-1 to TRBJ2-7; the D gene could be TRBD1 or TRBD2 (6 bases each). Germline V gene sequence: CDR1 SQVTM, CDR2 ANQGSEA. The CDR3 has 12 amino acids. The ends were cut back, 1 base at V and 6 bases at J, with 10 bases in the middle. CDR3 coding DNA: TGCAGCGTTGAAGGGGGGGCGGGCGAGCAGTACTTC. Translated, it gives CSVEGGAGEQYF.

As to this clone: This sample includes further DNA sequences coding for the same CDR3. This rearrangement joins TRBV10-1 to TRBJ2-3; possibly TRBD1 or TRBD2 for D (5 bases each). V lost 5 bases and J 0 bases, leaving 6 bases between the germline ends. The CDR3 is 13 amino acids. Per germline, CDR1 WNHNN and CDR2 SYGVQD (reference sequence). The CDR3 nucleotides are TGCGCCAGCAGTAGGGACAGCACAGATACGCAGTATTTT. It encodes CASSRDSTDTQYF.

This clone turned up a few times. The chain links TRBV7-9 to TRBJ1-6; D gene uncertain. This CDR3 spans 15 amino acids. CDR1 is SEHNR and CDR2 is FQNEAQ in the germline V gene (reference sequence). The V end was cut by 1 base, the J end by 3 bases, with 7 bases between. CDR3 protein: CASSLGRFYNSPLHF. CDR3 in DNA: TGTGCCAGCAGCTTAGGACGATTCTATAATTCACCCCTCCACTTT.

The rearrangement joins TRBV29-1 to TRBJ2-1, with 15 bases lining up with TRBD2. The CDR3 runs to 16 residues. Germline V gene sequence: CDR1 SQVTM, CDR2 ANQGSEA. Trimming removed 2 bases from V and 9 bases from J; junction bases left unmatched: 8. CDR3 in amino acids: CSVETGTSGRSSEQFF. The CDR3 nucleotides are TGCAGCGTTGAAACAGGGACTAGCGGGAGGTCGAGTGAGCAGTTCTTC.

V and J are TRBV11-3 and TRBJ2-2; 7 nucleotides match TRBD2. The CDR3 is 15 residues long. The ends lost 0 bases at V and 5 bases at J; junction bases unmatched: 3. Germline assignment: CDR1 SGHNT and CDR2 YENEEA. CDR3 coding DNA: TGTGCCAGCAGCTTAGATGGCGGGAGAACCGGGGAGCTGTTTTTT. Translated: CASSLDGGRTGELFF.

The rearrangement uses TRBV7-6 and TRBJ2-5; D may match TRBD1 or TRBD2 (6 bases each). This CDR3 region has 15 residues. V was pared by 0 bases and J by 4 bases, with 12 bases between. Germline loops: CDR1 SGHVS, CDR2 FNYEAQ. The CDR3 protein is CASSLAGGLGETQYF. Here the CDR3 DNA reads TGTGCCAGCAGCTTAGCGGGGGGCTTAGGAGAGACCCAGTACTTC.

The chain is built from TRBV9 and TRBJ2-3; tentatively, D is TRBD1 (6 bases). The CDR3 loop spans 13 amino acids. Trimming took 4 bases from V and 11 from J, leaving 17 bases between them. CDR1 is SGDLS, CDR2 YYNGEE, per germline. The CDR3 protein is CASSPTDPGQQYF. The CDR3, as DNA: TGTGCCAGCAGCCCAACCGATCCGGGACAGCAGTATTTT.

CDR3 protein: CASSGMGNTEAFF. CDR3 nucleotide sequence: TGTGCCAGCTCAGGGATGGGGAACACTGAAGCTTTCTTT. J is TRBJ1-1 and V is TRBV18; D call uncertain. Germline CDR1 and CDR2: KGHSH and LQKENI. The CDR3 has 13 amino acids. Trimming shortened V by 5 bases and J by 1 base, and 8 bases separated the two germline ends. Looking up the rest from reference TRBV18 and TRBJ1-1 gives the full variable domain: NAGVMQNPRHLVRRRGQEARLRCSPMKGHSHVYWYRQLPEEGLKFMVYLQKENIIDESGMPKERFSAEFPKEGPSILRIQQVVRGDSAAYFCASSGMGNTEAFFGQGTRLTVV.

About this clone: Other DNA sequences in the same sample also yield this CDR3. The J gene is TRBJ1-5, the V gene TRBV6-5, with D possibly being TRBD1 (6 bases). CDR3 size: 14 residues. The V gene's germline CDR1 is MNHEY and CDR2 SVGAGI. V lost 5 bases to trimming and J lost 2 bases, with 10 bases between them. CDR3 nucleotides: TGTGCCAGCAGTCCCAGGGGACGCAATCAGCCCCAGCATTTT. Protein sequence: CASSPRGRNQPQHF.

V usage is TRBV10-3 and J usage is TRBJ1-2; D unclear. Trimming took off 3 bases at V and 1 base at J, with 6 bases between the two ends. The CDR3 is 13 residues long. Germline V gives CDR1 ENHRY, CDR2 SYGVKD. CDR3 residues: CAISEAVNYGYTF. For the CDR3, the DNA is TGTGCCATCAGTGAAGCAGTTAACTATGGCTACACCTTC.

V gene TRBV29-1 combines with J gene TRBJ1-2; D is ambiguous. V lost 2 bases, J lost 1 base, and 8 bases lay in between. The V gene's germline CDR1 is SQVTM and CDR2 ANQGSEA. CDR3 length equals 13 residues. CDR3 amino acids: CSVETEINYGYTF. For the CDR3, the DNA is TGCAGCGTTGAAACAGAGATTAACTATGGCTACACCTTC.